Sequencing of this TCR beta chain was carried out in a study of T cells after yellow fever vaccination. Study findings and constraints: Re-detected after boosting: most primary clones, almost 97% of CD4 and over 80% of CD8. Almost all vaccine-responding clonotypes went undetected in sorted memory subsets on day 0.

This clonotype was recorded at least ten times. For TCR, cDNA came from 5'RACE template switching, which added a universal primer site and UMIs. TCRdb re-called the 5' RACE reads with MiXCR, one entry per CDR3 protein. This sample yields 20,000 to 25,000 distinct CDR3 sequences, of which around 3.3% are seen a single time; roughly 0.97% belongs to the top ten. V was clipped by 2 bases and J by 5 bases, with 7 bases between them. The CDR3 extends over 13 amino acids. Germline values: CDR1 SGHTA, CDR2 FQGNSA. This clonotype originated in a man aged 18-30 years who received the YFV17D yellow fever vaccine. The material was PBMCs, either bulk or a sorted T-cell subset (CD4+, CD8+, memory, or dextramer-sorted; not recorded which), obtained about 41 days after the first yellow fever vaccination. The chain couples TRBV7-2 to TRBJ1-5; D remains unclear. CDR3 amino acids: CASSLRWDQPQHF. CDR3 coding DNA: TGTGCCAGCAGCTTAAGGTGGGATCAGCCCCAGCATTTT.